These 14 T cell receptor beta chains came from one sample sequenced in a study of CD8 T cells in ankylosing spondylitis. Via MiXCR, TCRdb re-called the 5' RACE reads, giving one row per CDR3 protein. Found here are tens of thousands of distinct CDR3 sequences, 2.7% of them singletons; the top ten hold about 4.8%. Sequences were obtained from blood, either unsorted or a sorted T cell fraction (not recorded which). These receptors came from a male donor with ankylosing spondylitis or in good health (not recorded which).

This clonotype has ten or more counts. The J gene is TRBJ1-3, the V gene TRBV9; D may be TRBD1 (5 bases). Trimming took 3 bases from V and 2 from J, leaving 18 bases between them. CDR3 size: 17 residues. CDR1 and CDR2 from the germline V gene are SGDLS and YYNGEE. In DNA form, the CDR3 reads TGTGCCAGCAGCGCCGGCGGCGGCAGGGCCGCTGGAAACACCATATATTTT. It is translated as CASSAGGGRAAGNTIYF.

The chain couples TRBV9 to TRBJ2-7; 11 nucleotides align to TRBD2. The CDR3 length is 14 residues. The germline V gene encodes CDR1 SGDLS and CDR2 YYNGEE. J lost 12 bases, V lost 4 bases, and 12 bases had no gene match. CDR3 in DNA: TGTGCCAGCAGCCGACAAGCGACTAGCGGGATGGGGTACTTC. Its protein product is CASSRQATSGMGYF.

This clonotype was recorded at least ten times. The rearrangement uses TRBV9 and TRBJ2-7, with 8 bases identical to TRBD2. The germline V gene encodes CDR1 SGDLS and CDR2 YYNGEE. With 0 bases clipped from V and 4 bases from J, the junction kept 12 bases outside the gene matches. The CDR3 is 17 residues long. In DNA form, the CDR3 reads TGTGCCAGCAGCGTAGGAGGTCAAAGCGGGAGAGGGTACGAGCAGTACTTC. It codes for CASSVGGQSGRGYEQYF. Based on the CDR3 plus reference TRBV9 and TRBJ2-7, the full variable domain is DSGVTQTPKHLITATGQRVTLRCSPRSGDLSVYWYQQSLDQGLQFLIQYYNGEERAKGNILERFSAQQFPDLHSELNLSSLELGDSALYFCASSVGGQSGRGYEQYFGPGTRLTVT.

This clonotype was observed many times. CDR3: CASSVEGQLSPLHF. The CDR3 DNA follows: TGTGCCAGCAGCGTAGAGGGACAGCTTTCACCCCTCCACTTT. The rearrangement links TRBV9 to TRBJ1-6, with TRBD1 matching 7 bases. With 0 bases clipped from V and 9 bases from J, the junction kept 3 bases outside the gene matches. This CDR3 has 14 residues. Germline lookup yields CDR1 SGDLS and CDR2 YYNGEE. Full variable domain (missing parts from reference TRBV9 and TRBJ1-6): DSGVTQTPKHLITATGQRVTLRCSPRSGDLSVYWYQQSLDQGLQFLIQYYNGEERAKGNILERFSAQQFPDLHSELNLSSLELGDSALYFCASSVEGQLSPLHFGNGTRLTVT.

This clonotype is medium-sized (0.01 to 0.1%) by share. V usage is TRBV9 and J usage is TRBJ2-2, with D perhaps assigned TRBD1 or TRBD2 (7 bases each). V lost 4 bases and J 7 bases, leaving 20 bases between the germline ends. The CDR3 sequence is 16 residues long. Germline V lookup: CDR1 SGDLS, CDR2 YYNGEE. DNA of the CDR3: TGTGCCAGCAGCCCTGAGGGGCAGGGGGGGTACGGGGAGCTGTTTTTT. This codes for CASSPEGQGGYGELFF.

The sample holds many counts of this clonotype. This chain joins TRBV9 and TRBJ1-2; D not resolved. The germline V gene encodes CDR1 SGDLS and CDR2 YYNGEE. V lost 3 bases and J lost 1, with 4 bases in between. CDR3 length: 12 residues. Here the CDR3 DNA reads TGTGCCAGCAGCGAGGGTAACTATGGCTACACCTTC. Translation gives CASSEGNYGYTF.

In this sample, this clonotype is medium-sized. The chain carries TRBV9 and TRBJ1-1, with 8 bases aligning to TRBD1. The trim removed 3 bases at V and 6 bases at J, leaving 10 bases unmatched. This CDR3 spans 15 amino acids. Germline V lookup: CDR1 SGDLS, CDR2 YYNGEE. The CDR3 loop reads CASSATGQVNAEAFF. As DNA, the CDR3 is TGTGCCAGCAGCGCAACGGGACAGGTTAACGCTGAAGCTTTCTTT.

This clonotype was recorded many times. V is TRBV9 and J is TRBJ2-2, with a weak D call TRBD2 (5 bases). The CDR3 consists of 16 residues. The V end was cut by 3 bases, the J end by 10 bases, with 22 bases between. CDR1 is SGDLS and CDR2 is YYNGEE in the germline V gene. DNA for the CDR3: TGTGCCAGCAGCGCATTGACCCGTACTAGTGCTCAGGAGCTGTTTTTT. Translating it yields CASSALTRTSAQELFF.

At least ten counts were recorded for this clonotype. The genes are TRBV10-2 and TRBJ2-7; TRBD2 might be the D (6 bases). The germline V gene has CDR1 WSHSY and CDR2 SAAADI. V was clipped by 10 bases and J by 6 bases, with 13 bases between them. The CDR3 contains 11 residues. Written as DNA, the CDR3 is TGCGCCATCCCGACTAGAAGCGAGCAGTACTTC. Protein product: CAIPTRSEQYF.

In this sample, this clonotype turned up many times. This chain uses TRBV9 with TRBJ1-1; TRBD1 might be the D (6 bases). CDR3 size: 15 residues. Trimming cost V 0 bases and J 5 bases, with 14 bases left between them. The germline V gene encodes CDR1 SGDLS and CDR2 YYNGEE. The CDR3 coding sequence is TGTGCCAGCAGCGTAGTGGGGGGCCGGGGGACTGAAGCTTTCTTT. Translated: CASSVVGGRGTEAFF.

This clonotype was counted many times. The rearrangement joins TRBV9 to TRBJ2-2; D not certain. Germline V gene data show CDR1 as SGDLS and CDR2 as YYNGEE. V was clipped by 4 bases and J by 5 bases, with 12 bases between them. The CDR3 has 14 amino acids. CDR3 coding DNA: TGTGCCAGCAGCTCTTGGACGGAGACCGGGGAGCTGTTTTTT. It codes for CASSSWTETGELFF.

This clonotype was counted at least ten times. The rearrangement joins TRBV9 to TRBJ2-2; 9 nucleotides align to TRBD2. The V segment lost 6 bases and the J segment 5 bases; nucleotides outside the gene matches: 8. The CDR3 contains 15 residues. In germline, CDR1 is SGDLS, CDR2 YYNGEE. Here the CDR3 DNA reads TGTGCCAGCAAGCCAGGGGCGGGAGGGACCGGGGAGCTGTTTTTT. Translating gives CASKPGAGGTGELFF.

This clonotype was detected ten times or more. The CDR3 nucleotides read TGTGCCAGCAGCGGGCCTAGCGGGCGGAGCACAGATACGCAGTATTTT. This codes for CASSGPSGRSTDTQYF. The rearrangement links TRBV9 to TRBJ2-3; 8 positions agree with TRBD2. V was clipped by 3 bases and J by 0 bases; unmatched bases: 6. Germline CDR1 is SGDLS and CDR2 is YYNGEE. This CDR3 spans 16 amino acids. The full variable domain, completed using reference TRBV9 and TRBJ2-3, is DSGVTQTPKHLITATGQRVTLRCSPRSGDLSVYWYQQSLDQGLQFLIQYYNGEERAKGNILERFSAQQFPDLHSELNLSSLELGDSALYFCASSGPSGRSTDTQYFGPGTRLTVL.

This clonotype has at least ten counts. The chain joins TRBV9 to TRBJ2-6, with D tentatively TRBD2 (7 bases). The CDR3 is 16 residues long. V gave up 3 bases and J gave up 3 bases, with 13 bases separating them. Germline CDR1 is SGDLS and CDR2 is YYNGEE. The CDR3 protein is CASSGWGGSGANVLTF. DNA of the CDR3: TGTGCCAGCAGCGGGTGGGGGGGCAGTGGGGCCAACGTCCTGACTTTC.